Each of the 32 T cell receptor beta chains below was sequenced from the same sample in a study of blood T cell repertoires in COVID-19. The repertoire was sequenced with immunoSEQ multiplex PCR; TCRdb's copy has only in-frame clones and lacks some. Among some 390,000 clones, approximately 86% were seen once, and the ten largest hold 3%. What was sequenced was peripheral blood. Source of these receptors: a human donor in a cohort sampled during active COVID-19.

This chain uses TRBV21-1 with TRBJ1-2. TRBV21-1 is flagged as a pseudogene. The CDR3 totals 15 residues. The CDR3 sequence: CASSKARTEYYGYTF. The CDR3 DNA is TGTGCCAGCAGCAAAGCGAGAACCGAGTACTATGGCTACACCTTC.

The chain combines TRBV28 with TRBJ1-1, with D unclear. This CDR3 has 15 amino acids. CDR1 is MDHEN, CDR2 SYDVKM, per germline. Trimming took 4 bases from V and 0 from J, leaving 12 bases between them. The CDR3 DNA sequence: TGTGCCAGCAGTTCCCCCAGGAAAATGAACACTGAAGCTTTCTTT. Encoded protein: CASSSPRKMNTEAFF.

This rearrangement joins TRBV24-1 to TRBJ1-5, with D unresolved. Germline V CDR1 and CDR2: KGHDR, SFDVKD. CDR3 length: 16 amino acids. V was pared by 4 bases and J by 6 bases, with 18 bases between. The CDR3 here is CATSDPGENPGQPQHF. The DNA of the CDR3 is TGTGCCACCAGTGACCCCGGGGAGAATCCGGGTCAGCCCCAGCATTTT.

The chain carries TRBV5-1 and TRBJ2-5; 10 nucleotides line up with TRBD2. Germline values: CDR1 SGHRS, CDR2 YFSETQ. After removal of 0 bases from V and 7 bases from J, the junction contained 15 bases not matched to a gene. The length of the CDR3 is 18 residues. In DNA form, the CDR3 reads TGCGCCAGCAGCTTGGGACTAGCGGGCACCCACCTACGGGGGACCCAGTACTTC. It encodes CASSLGLAGTHLRGTQYF.

This clone has only a few counts. The V and J genes are TRBV19 and TRBJ1-1, with D unresolved. Deletions cut 5 bases from V and 2 bases from J, with 12 bases between. Germline CDR1 LNHDA, CDR2 SQIVND (reference sequence). This CDR3 has 14 residues. The CDR3 here is CASSPGLFNTEAFF. The DNA for the CDR3 is TGTGCCAGTAGTCCCGGACTGTTTAACACTGAAGCTTTCTTT.

This chain connects TRBV7-9 to TRBJ1-2, with 7 bases matching TRBD1. This CDR3 has 16 residues. The V and J ends lost 5 bases and 6 bases, in that order; junction bases with no gene match: 15. Germline CDR1 reads SEHNR; CDR2 reads FQNEAQ (reference sequence). The CDR3 loop is CASSQPTGTAKNGYTF. In DNA form, the CDR3 reads TGTGCCAGCAGCCAACCAACCGGGACAGCTAAAAATGGCTACACCTTC.

The V gene is TRBV6-2 or TRBV6-3, the J gene TRBJ2-3, with no clear D. CDR3 length equals 14 residues. Germline assignment: CDR1 MNHEY and CDR2 SVGEGT. V was cut by 2 bases and J by 3 bases, with 9 bases left in between. CDR3 nucleotides: TGTGCCAGCAGTTACAGGTTCGGGACAGATACGCAGTATTTT. This translates into CASSYRFGTDTQYF.

The chain recombines TRBV14 with TRBJ1-3; tentative D call: TRBD1 (5 bases). Deletions cut 4 bases from V and 4 bases from J, with 14 bases between. Germline V CDR1 and CDR2: SGHDN, FVKESK. The CDR3 has 15 residues. CDR3 in amino acids: CASSPSGTWGNTIYF. The CDR3 nucleotides read TGTGCCAGCAGCCCGTCCGGGACTTGGGGAAACACCATATATTTT. Filled out from reference TRBV14 and TRBJ1-3, the complete variable domain reads EAGVTQFPSHSVIEKGQTVTLRCDPISGHDNLYWYRRVMGKEIKFLLHFVKESKQDESGMPNNRFLAERTGGTYSTLKVQPAELEDSGVYFCASSPSGTWGNTIYFGEGSWLTVV.

The chain links TRBV9 to TRBJ1-3; a possible D gene is TRBD1 (5 bases). The V gene lost 0 bases and the J gene lost 4 bases, with 11 bases spanning the gap. This CDR3 region has 15 residues. Germline-derived CDR1 and CDR2 are SGDLS and YYNGEE. CDR3 sequence: CASSVAGIKGNTIYF. In nucleotides, the CDR3 is TGTGCCAGCAGCGTAGCAGGGATTAAGGGAAACACCATATATTTT.

This clone was picked up one time. The sample has other DNA sequences that encode this CDR3 too. The chain links TRBV5-1 to TRBJ2-7; 10 nucleotides agree with TRBD2. This CDR3 has 15 residues. CDR1 and CDR2 from the germline V gene are SGHRS and YFSETQ. V was clipped by 0 bases and J by 1 base; unmatched bases: 1. CDR3 amino acids: CASSLGLAGSYEQYF. The CDR3 nucleotides are TGCGCCAGCAGCTTGGGACTAGCGGGTTCCTACGAGCAGTACTTC.

The chain carries TRBV6-1 and TRBJ1-3, with TRBD1 matching over 10 bases. With 4 bases clipped from V and 4 bases from J, the junction kept 16 bases outside the gene matches. Germline CDR1 and CDR2: MNHNS and SASEGT. This CDR3 comprises 19 residues. CDR3 region: CASSALRGRQGARGNTIYF. The CDR3 DNA reads TGTGCCAGCAGTGCCCTCCGCGGACGACAGGGGGCGAGAGGAAACACCATATATTTT.

The V and J genes are TRBV7-3 and TRBJ1-1; TRBD1 matches at 7 bases. Trimming took 5 bases from V and 0 from J; bases not matched to a gene: 15. There are 18 residues in the CDR3. Germline assignment: CDR1 SGHTA and CDR2 FQGTGA. CDR3 region: CASSPRGSLAGVNTEAFF. For the CDR3, the DNA is TGTGCCAGCAGCCCCAGGGGGTCCCTTGCGGGTGTGAACACTGAAGCTTTCTTT.

The rearrangement joins TRBV6-1 to TRBJ1-1, with D unclear. The V and J ends lost 0 bases and 10 bases respectively, with 12 bases between them. Germline V gene data show CDR1 as MNHNS and CDR2 as SASEGT. The CDR3 runs to 13 residues. The CDR3 DNA sequence: TGTGCCAGCAGTGAAGCGCGGAGGACGGTAGCTTTCTTT. This gives the protein CASSEARRTVAFF.

This chain links TRBV6-6 with TRBJ1-2, with 10 bases fitting TRBD1. The CDR3 runs to 15 residues. Germline V CDR1 and CDR2: MNHNY, SVGAGI (reference sequence). V lost 4 bases and J lost 8; bases outside the gene matches: 10. CDR3 nucleotide sequence: TGTGCCAGCAGTTCCCCCGGGACAGGGGAATGGGGCTACACCTTC. This sequence encodes CASSSPGTGEWGYTF.

Details on this clone: Within the sample, other DNA sequences also encode this same CDR3. V usage is TRBV5-1 and J usage is TRBJ1-1, with TRBD1 matching 8 bases. This CDR3 has 14 amino acids. Germline V gene lookup returns CDR1 SGHRS and CDR2 YFSETQ. J lost 3 bases, V lost 1 base, and 2 bases had no gene match. The CDR3 is CASSLSTGDTEAFF. The CDR3 nucleotides read TGCGCCAGCAGCTTGTCGACAGGGGACACTGAAGCTTTCTTT.

Here the CDR3 reads CASSSSGRLADTQYF. The CDR3 DNA reads as TGTGCCAGCAGTTCTAGCGGGAGGTTGGCAGATACGCAGTATTTT. The rearrangement uses TRBV28 and TRBJ2-3; 11 bases are a match to TRBD2. V lost 4 bases and J lost 4; bases outside the gene matches: 4. Germline values: CDR1 MDHEN, CDR2 SYDVKM. CDR3 size: 15 residues.

This rearrangement joins TRBV28 to TRBJ2-7, with D maybe TRBD2 (5 bases). Germline loops: CDR1 MDHEN, CDR2 SYDVKM. The length of the CDR3 is 13 residues. V gave up 7 bases and J gave up 4 bases, with 14 bases separating them. The CDR3 region is CASMGGRRYEQYF. CDR3 sequence (DNA): TGTGCCAGCATGGGCGGGCGCCGGTACGAGCAGTACTTC.

The genes are TRBV4-1 and TRBJ1-2, with 7 bases matching TRBD1. The CDR3 extends over 15 amino acids. In germline, CDR1 is MGHRA, CDR2 YSYEKL. V trimming: 4 bases; J trimming: 2 bases; junction bases outside the gene matches: 7. The CDR3 DNA sequence: TGCGCCAGCAGCCCTACAGGGGAGAGAAACTATGGCTACACCTTC. It yields the protein CASSPTGERNYGYTF.

The chain joins TRBV2 to TRBJ1-2; D might be TRBD1 (5 bases). From germline, CDR1 is SNHLY and CDR2 FYNNEI. This CDR3 has 15 residues. V shed 5 bases and J shed 5 bases, with 18 bases lying between them. CDR3 loop: CASSYYSQETYGYTF. The CDR3 coding sequence is TGTGCCAGCAGTTACTATTCACAGGAGACTTATGGCTACACCTTC.

The chain couples TRBV5-4 to TRBJ1-4; D remains unclear. The V end was cut by 1 base, the J end by 5 bases, with 18 bases between. CDR3 length: 17 residues. CDR1 is SGHNT, CDR2 YYREEE, per germline (reference sequence). Here the CDR3 reads CASSLFGSGFLNEKLFF. CDR3 nucleotide sequence: TGTGCCAGCAGCTTGTTCGGGTCTGGATTTTTAAATGAAAAACTGTTTTTT. The whole variable domain, remainder taken from reference TRBV5-4 and TRBJ1-4, is ETGVTQSPTHLIKTRGQQVTLRCSSQSGHNTVSWYQQALGQGPQFIFQYYREEENGRGNFPPRFSGLQFPNYSSELNVNALELDDSALYLCASSLFGSGFLNEKLFFGSGTQLSVL.

V usage is TRBV19 and J usage is TRBJ1-1; the D is unclear. Germline lookup yields CDR1 LNHDA and CDR2 SQIVND (reference sequence). Trimming left V 3 bases short and J 9 bases short, with 14 bases between. CDR3 length: 13 amino acids. The CDR3 loop is CASSIPASHKAFF. CDR3 DNA sequence: TGTGCCAGTAGTATTCCCGCCTCACATAAAGCTTTCTTT.

The chain recombines TRBV6-5 with TRBJ2-3, with TRBD2 matching 11 bases. Trimming cost V 7 bases and J 8 bases; bases outside gene matches: 11. This CDR3 spans 15 amino acids. In germline, CDR1 is MNHEY, CDR2 SVGAGI. CDR3 region: CASTERLAGGGTQYF. The DNA of the CDR3 is TGTGCCAGCACAGAACGGCTAGCGGGGGGTGGTACGCAGTATTTT.

The gene calls are TRBV30 and TRBJ2-5, with TRBD2 matching 8 bases. Germline V CDR1 and CDR2: GTSNPN, SVGIG (reference sequence). The junction had 13 bases not matched to a gene; V was cut back by 5 bases and J by 2 bases. The CDR3 sequence is 16 residues long. The CDR3 sequence: CAWGSYSAGGQETQYF. The CDR3 DNA reads as TGTGCCTGGGGCAGCTACTCGGCGGGGGGACAAGAGACCCAGTACTTC.

The J gene is TRBJ1-1, the V gene TRBV6-5; no firm D call. CDR3 length: 14 residues. Germline V gene lookup returns CDR1 MNHEY and CDR2 SVGAGI. The V and J ends lost 8 bases and 1 base respectively, with 14 bases between them. The CDR3 loop reads CASSMARSNTEAFF. CDR3 bases: TGTGCCAGCTCCATGGCCAGGTCGAACACTGAAGCTTTCTTT.

This chain links TRBV29-1 with TRBJ1-2; possible D gene TRBD1, 6 bases. V dropped 6 bases and J dropped 3 bases, with 14 bases sitting between them. The germline CDR1 and CDR2 sequences are SQVTM and ANQGSEA. The CDR3 contains 13 residues. The CDR3 DNA reads as TGCAGCGTGGGCCAGGGGCCGGACTATGGCTACACCTTC. This translates into CSVGQGPDYGYTF.

CDR3 coding DNA: TGTGCCAGCAGCCTGGGGGCAGAGAACACTGAAGCTTTCTTT. It is translated as CASSLGAENTEAFF. The chain couples TRBV6-5 to TRBJ1-1, with D perhaps TRBD1 (6 bases). CDR3 size: 14 residues. CDR1 and CDR2 from the germline V gene are MNHEY and SVGAGI. Trimming stripped 6 bases from V and 1 base from J, with 12 bases between.

The DNA for the CDR3 is TGTGCCAGCAGTGGGGTTGTACCGGGGAATGAGCAGTTCTTC. Protein product: CASSGVVPGNEQFF. The V gene is TRBV2, the J gene TRBJ2-1, with TRBD2 as a possible D gene (5 bases). The CDR3 runs to 14 residues. V dropped 4 bases and J dropped 7 bases, with 14 bases sitting between them. CDR1 is SNHLY and CDR2 is FYNNEI in the germline V gene.

J is TRBJ1-1 and V is TRBV5-1; weak D call: TRBD1 (6 bases). This CDR3 contains 13 residues. Germline CDR1 reads SGHRS; CDR2 reads YFSETQ. V gave up 6 bases and J gave up 0 bases, with 9 bases separating them. The CDR3 DNA reads as TGCGCCAGCACCGGACAGATGAACACTGAAGCTTTCTTT. Protein sequence: CASTGQMNTEAFF.

This chain joins TRBV3-1 (or the pseudogene TRBV3-2) and TRBJ2-2; 12 bases match TRBD2. V was pared by 6 bases and J by 4 bases, with 9 bases of the junction left unmatched. Per the germline V gene, CDR1 is LGHDT and CDR2 is YNNKEL (reference sequence). This CDR3 region has 17 residues. This CDR3 is CASSGASGGASTGELFF. CDR3 in DNA: TGTGCCAGCAGTGGAGCTAGCGGGGGGGCAAGCACCGGGGAGCTGTTTTTT.

This clone was detected a few times. The rearrangement joins TRBV5-1 to TRBJ2-5, with 7 bases fitting TRBD1. CDR3 length equals 14 residues. Losses at the gene ends were 1 base for V and 5 bases for J; bases not matched to a gene: 5. Germline V CDR1 and CDR2: SGHRS, YFSETQ. CDR3 coding DNA: TGCGCCAGCAGCTTGAAACAGGGGCCGGAGACCCAGTACTTC. This translates into CASSLKQGPETQYF.

CDR3 DNA: TGTGCCAGCAGCTCTGAACAGGGGGCCAGACAGCCCCAGCATTTT. Translated: CASSSEQGARQPQHF. This chain uses TRBV7-8 with TRBJ1-5, with 9 bases aligning to TRBD1. From germline, CDR1 is SGHVS and CDR2 FQNEAQ. V dropped 4 bases and J dropped 7; count of bases not matched to a gene: 8. The CDR3 runs 15 residues.

This clone appeared a few times. V and J are TRBV7-9 and TRBJ2-1, with 8 positions matching TRBD1. This CDR3 spans 12 amino acids. The germline V gene encodes CDR1 SEHNR and CDR2 FQNEAQ (reference sequence). The J segment lost 8 bases and the V segment lost 5 bases, leaving 2 bases of the junction unmatched. The CDR3 is CASSQQGDEQFF. CDR3 nucleotides: TGTGCCAGCAGCCAACAGGGGGATGAGCAGTTCTTC.